These T cell receptor beta chains were read from a single sample in a study of shared clonotypes between healthy human individuals. Sequenced by immunoSEQ multiplex PCR; TCRdb stores in-frame clones only, minus some. The sample shows roughly 2.5 million clones, approximately 94% of them seen only once. Sample: naive CD4+ T cells sorted from blood. All receptors come from a man in his late teens or twenties in good health. Both conserved end residues are part of each CDR3. The order of the fields is D gene, J gene, clone size, V gene, CDR3 protein, CDR3 DNA. D genes are given only for firm matches. Size tells how often a clone was seen (once, few, many) or the class of an expanded clone, and some rows leave it out.

>-|TRBJ1-1|-|TRBV9
CASSVGSETEAFF
TGTGCCAGCAGCGTAGGGTCTGAGACTGAAGCTTTCTTT
>-|TRBJ2-7|-|TRBV6-5
CASSAGYEQYF
TGTGCCAGCAGTGCCGGCTACGAGCAGTACTTC
>-|TRBJ2-7|-|TRBV29-1
CSASRGYEQYF
TGCAGCGCTAGCCGGGGCTACGAGCAGTACTTC
>TRBD1|TRBJ1-5|-|TRBV7-8
CASSTRDRDQPQHF
TGTGCCAGCAGCACGCGGGACAGGGATCAGCCCCAGCATTTT
>-|TRBJ2-2|-|TRBV18
CASSPPTANTGELFF
TGTGCCAGCTCACCACCGACAGCGAACACCGGGGAGCTGTTTTTT
>-|TRBJ1-4|-|TRBV19
CASSIGGGMNEKLFF
TGTGCCAGTAGTATCGGCGGGGGCATGAATGAAAAACTGTTTTTT
>-|TRBJ1-1|few|TRBV10-1
CASRRQTTEAFF
TGCGCCAGCAGGCGACAGACCACTGAAGCTTTCTTT
>-|TRBJ2-1|-|TRBV6-4
CASSGQLFGYNEQFF
TGTGCCAGCAGTGGACAGCTCTTTGGCTACAATGAGCAGTTCTTC
>TRBD2|TRBJ2-1|-|TRBV11-2
CAGSGTRTVYNEQFF
TGTGCCGGCAGCGGGACTAGAACGGTCTACAATGAGCAGTTCTTC
>-|TRBJ2-7|-|TRBV5-4
CASSLPSDEQYF
TGTGCCAGCAGCCTCCCTTCGGACGAGCAGTACTTC
>-|TRBJ2-7|once|TRBV6-5
CASRSFSALGYEQYF
TGTGCCAGCAGATCCTTTAGCGCCCTTGGTTACGAGCAGTACTTC
>-|TRBJ1-1|-|TRBV29-1
CSVQREVTEAFF
TGCAGCGTCCAAAGGGAAGTGACTGAAGCTTTCTTT
>-|TRBJ1-1|-|TRBV27
CASSFGSSPNLNTEAFF
TGTGCCAGCAGTTTCGGGTCCAGCCCAAACCTGAACACTGAAGCTTTCTTT
>TRBD1|TRBJ2-7|-|TRBV7-2
CASSSRQGVYEQYF
TGTGCCAGCAGCTCCCGACAGGGGGTTTACGAGCAGTACTTC
>TRBD1|TRBJ2-7|-|TRBV5-1
CASSGGQTYEQYF
TGCGCCAGCAGCGGGGGACAGACCTACGAGCAGTACTTC
>-|TRBJ1-2|-|TRBV7-3
CASSPNVGGNYGYTF
TGTGCCAGCAGTCCCAACGTGGGGGGAAACTATGGCTACACCTTC
>TRBD1|TRBJ1-1|-|TRBV9
CASSAVGSGGTEAFF
TGTGCCAGCAGCGCTGTAGGGTCAGGGGGCACTGAAGCTTTCTTT
>TRBD1|TRBJ2-7|-|TRBV30
CAHSPGQGADEQYF
TGTGCCCACTCCCCGGGACAGGGGGCCGACGAGCAGTACTTC
>-|TRBJ2-1|few|TRBV9
CASSGTNQQFF
TGTGCCAGCAGCGGGACCAATCAGCAGTTCTTC
>TRBD1|TRBJ2-1|once|TRBV5-1
CASSPGQGYNEQFF
TGCGCCAGCAGCCCCGGACAGGGGTACAATGAGCAGTTCTTC
>-|TRBJ1-3|-|TRBV7-9
CASSLYSGNTIYF
TGTGCCAGCAGCCTGTACTCTGGAAACACCATATATTTT
>-|TRBJ1-3|-|TRBV2
CASSQSLFSGNTIYF
TGTGCCAGCAGTCAATCACTGTTCTCTGGAAACACCATATATTTT
>-|TRBJ1-2|-|TRBV5-6
CASSLTGRPSRYTF
TGTGCCAGCAGCTTGACTGGGAGGCCGTCCCGCTACACCTTC
>TRBD1|TRBJ2-7|-|TRBV6-5
CASSRYRGPYEQYF
TGTGCCAGCAGTCGGTACAGGGGACCCTACGAGCAGTACTTC
>-|TRBJ1-1|-|TRBV29-1
CSLREGGSGTEAFF
TGCAGCCTCAGAGAGGGGGGGAGTGGCACTGAAGCTTTCTTT
>TRBD1|TRBJ1-5|-|TRBV9
CASSAEGQDNQPQHF
TGTGCCAGCAGCGCCGAAGGACAGGACAATCAGCCCCAGCATTTT
>-|TRBJ2-7|-|TRBV5-1
CASSSYGRYEQYF
TGCGCCAGCAGCTCCTACGGTCGCTACGAGCAGTACTTC
>TRBD1|TRBJ1-1|-|TRBV5-4
CASSIQGAGEAFF
TGTGCCAGCAGCATACAGGGGGCTGGGGAAGCTTTCTTT
>TRBD1|TRBJ1-5|-|TRBV2
CASSEAGRTGFNQPQHF
TGTGCCAGCAGTGAAGCCGGTAGGACAGGGTTTAATCAGCCCCAGCATTTT
>-|TRBJ1-4|-|TRBV5-1
CASRPVGREGEKLFF
TGCGCCAGCAGGCCCGTCGGCAGGGAAGGAGAAAAACTGTTTTTT
>TRBD1|TRBJ1-5|-|TRBV19
CASSTQGGQPQHF
TGTGCCAGTAGTACGCAGGGGGGCCAGCCCCAGCATTTT
>TRBD1|TRBJ1-4|-|TRBV6-5
CASSLDRTNEKLFF
TGTGCCAGCAGTTTGGACAGGACTAATGAAAAACTGTTTTTT
>-|TRBJ1-6|once|TRBV19
CASSIGGSGDALHF
TGTGCCAGTAGTATTGGGGGCTCGGGGGACGCCCTCCACTTT
>-|TRBJ2-7|-|TRBV30
CAWKLPGTIRYEQYF
TGTGCCTGGAAGCTCCCAGGGACCATACGGTACGAGCAGTACTTC
>-|TRBJ1-1|-|TRBV6-6
CASSSANTEAFF
TGTGCCAGCAGTTCCGCGAACACTGAAGCTTTCTTT
>TRBD1|TRBJ1-4|-|TRBV5-1
CASSRDRVTNEKLFF
TGCGCCAGCAGCCGCGACAGGGTAACTAATGAAAAACTGTTTTTT
>-|TRBJ1-5|-|TRBV28
CASTPGQDNQPQHF
TGTGCCAGCACCCCTGGCCAGGATAATCAGCCCCAGCATTTT
>-|TRBJ1-6|-|TRBV6-1
CASSDGLTKGGNSPLHF
TGTGCCAGCAGTGACGGACTGACGAAAGGGGGTAATTCACCCCTCCACTTT
>-|TRBJ1-3|-|TRBV30
CAWSGSDGKNTIYF
TGTGCCTGGAGTGGAAGCGACGGAAAGAACACCATATATTTT
>-|TRBJ2-7|-|TRBV2
CASRVGPYSYEQYF
TGTGCCAGCCGCGTCGGCCCGTACTCCTACGAGCAGTACTTC
>-|TRBJ1-3|-|TRBV7-9
CASSPLGTLGNTIYF
TGTGCCAGCAGCCCTCTTGGGACACTGGGAAACACCATATATTTT
>-|TRBJ2-1|-|TRBV25-1
CASSVRDEQFF
TGTGCCAGCAGTGTACGGGATGAGCAGTTCTTC
>-|TRBJ2-2|-|TRBV7-2
CASSPRTLANTGELFF
TGTGCCAGCAGCCCCCGGACGCTGGCGAACACCGGGGAGCTGTTTTTT
>-|TRBJ2-7|-|TRBV28
CASSSHLARLRAGLDYEQYF
TGTGCCAGCAGTTCCCACCTCGCCCGCCTCCGGGCAGGGTTGGACTACGAGCAGTACTTC
>TRBD1|TRBJ1-6|-|TRBV18
CASSPQGAPKPLHF
TGTGCCAGCTCCCCTCAGGGGGCCCCTAAACCCCTCCACTTT
>-|TRBJ2-6|-|TRBV9
CASSARTGRATSGANVLTF
TGTGCCAGCAGCGCCAGAACAGGGCGGGCTACTTCTGGGGCCAACGTCCTGACTTTC
>TRBD2|TRBJ2-2|-|TRBV9
CASSVASGLNTGELFF
TGTGCCAGCAGCGTGGCTAGCGGGTTGAACACCGGGGAGCTGTTTTTT
>TRBD2|TRBJ2-7|-|TRBV19
CASRRGVSSYEQYF
TGTGCCAGTAGGCGGGGGGTTAGCTCCTACGAGCAGTACTTC
>-|TRBJ1-2|-|TRBV7-8
CASSLGGRQAYGYTF
TGTGCCAGCAGCTTAGGGGGACGTCAGGCCTATGGCTACACCTTC
>-|TRBJ2-7|-|TRBV6-4
CASPLEQYF
TGTGCCAGCCCCCTGGAGCAGTACTTC
>-|TRBJ1-3|few|TRBV5-6
CATSMRSSGNTIYF
TGTGCCACCTCTATGAGGTCCTCTGGAAACACCATATATTTT
>-|TRBJ2-5|-|TRBV7-2
CASSLASLVQETQYF
TGTGCCAGCAGCTTAGCGAGCCTTGTTCAAGAGACCCAGTACTTC
>TRBD2|TRBJ2-1|-|TRBV15
CATSGGGLAIYNEQFF
TGTGCCACCAGCGGGGGGGGACTAGCGATCTACAATGAGCAGTTCTTC
>-|TRBJ2-7|once|TRBV30
CAWSHLGEGGQYF
TGTGCCTGGAGTCACCTCGGTGAAGGGGGGCAGTACTTC